This entry lists 8 T cell receptor beta chains sequenced from one sample in a study of T cell changes during pregnancy in multiple sclerosis. The table came from immunoSEQ multiplex PCR; TCRdb's copy has only in-frame clones and leaves some out. The data show tens of thousands of clones, with roughly 91% seen just once and under 6% held by the top ten. The source was CD8+ T cells from peripheral blood mononuclear cells, collected before pregnancy. Source of these receptors: a female donor with multiple sclerosis, enrolled in a pregnancy study.

The rearrangement joins TRBV10-3 to TRBJ1-1, with TRBD1 as a possible D gene (6 bases). Germline CDR1 reads ENHRY; CDR2 reads SYGVKD. With 4 bases removed from V and 10 bases from J, the gap between germline ends came to 10 bases. The CDR3 is 11 residues long. The CDR3 loop reads CAISGQAGAFF. CDR3 DNA sequence: TGTGCCATCAGTGGACAGGCGGGAGCTTTCTTT.

This clone was recorded only once. This chain uses TRBV4-2 with TRBJ1-2; D is unresolved. Germline lookup yields CDR1 LGHNA and CDR2 YNFKEQ. Trimming pared 1 base from V and 8 bases from J, leaving 11 bases between. This CDR3 has 13 residues. In DNA, the CDR3 is TGTGCCAGCAGCCAAGTTGAGTCGTTAGGCTACACCTTC. Translating it yields CASSQVESLGYTF.

The genes are TRBV5-8 and TRBJ2-5, with 11 bases lining up with TRBD2. This CDR3 is 15 amino acids long. The junction had 8 bases not matched to a gene; V was cut back by 5 bases and J by 5 bases. Germline CDR1 SGHTS, CDR2 YDEGEE. CDR3 residues: CASRPGTSGLETQYF. The CDR3 coding sequence is TGTGCCAGCAGACCCGGGACTAGCGGTCTCGAGACCCAGTACTTC.

The CDR3 loop is CSVGRGNTEAFF. CDR3 nucleotides: TGCAGCGTTGGGAGGGGGAACACTGAAGCTTTCTTT. The rearrangement links TRBV29-1 to TRBJ1-1; D is perhaps TRBD1 (5 bases). V lost 4 bases and J 1 base, leaving 7 bases between the germline ends. CDR3 size: 12 residues. CDR1 and CDR2 (germline): SQVTM, ANQGSEA.

V gene TRBV15 combines with J gene TRBJ2-7; D unresolved. The CDR3 totals 11 residues. V was clipped by 0 bases and J by 8 bases, with 5 bases between them. Germline values: CDR1 LNHNV, CDR2 YYDKDF (reference sequence). For the CDR3, the DNA is TGTGCCACCAGCAGAGAGGGCAAGCAGTACTTC. It is translated as CATSREGKQYF.

The chain couples TRBV2 to TRBJ1-5; D remains unclear. The CDR3 loop spans 14 amino acids. Germline V gene lookup returns CDR1 SNHLY and CDR2 FYNNEI. The V and J ends lost 6 bases and 0 bases respectively, with 9 bases between them. CDR3 sequence (DNA): TGTGCCAGCAGGATAGATTATAGCAATCAGCCCCAGCATTTT. This sequence encodes CASRIDYSNQPQHF.

A single count supports this clone. The chain combines TRBV7-3 with TRBJ1-6; TRBD1 matches at 7 bases. The V gene end was trimmed by 2 bases and the J gene end by 5 bases; junction bases not matched to a gene: 3. The germline gives CDR1 SGHTA, CDR2 FQGTGA. The CDR3 contains 15 residues. Written as DNA, the CDR3 is TGTGCCAGCAGCTTAGAAGGGGGCAATAATTCACCCCTCCACTTT. This sequence encodes CASSLEGGNNSPLHF.

The V and J genes are TRBV5-1 and TRBJ1-5; D is unresolved. The germline V and J ends were trimmed by 0 bases and 6 bases, with 10 bases remaining between them. The CDR3 is 14 residues long. From germline, CDR1 is SGHRS and CDR2 YFSETQ. The CDR3 sequence is CASSLGEGSQPQHF. CDR3 coding DNA: TGCGCCAGCAGCTTGGGGGAAGGGAGTCAGCCCCAGCATTTT.